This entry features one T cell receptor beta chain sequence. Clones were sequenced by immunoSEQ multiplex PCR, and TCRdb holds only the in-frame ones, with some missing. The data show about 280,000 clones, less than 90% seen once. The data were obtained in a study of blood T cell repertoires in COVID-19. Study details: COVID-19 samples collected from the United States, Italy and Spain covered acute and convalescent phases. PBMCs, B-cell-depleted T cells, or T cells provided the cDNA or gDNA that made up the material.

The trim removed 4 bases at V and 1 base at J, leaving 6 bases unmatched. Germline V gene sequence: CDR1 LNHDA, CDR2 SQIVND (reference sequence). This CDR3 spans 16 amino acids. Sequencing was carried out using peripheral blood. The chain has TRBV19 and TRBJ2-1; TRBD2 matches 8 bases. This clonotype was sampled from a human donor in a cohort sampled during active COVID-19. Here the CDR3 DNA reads TGTGCCAGTAGTAAGCTAGCGGGCACTTCCTACAATGAGCAGTTCTTC. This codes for CASSKLAGTSYNEQFF.